What follows describes a single T cell receptor (beta chain). This entry comes from a study of control samples from healthy donors and cancer patients. The CDR3 length is 13 residues. Germline lookup yields CDR1 KGHDR and CDR2 SFDVKD. Between the trimmed V and J ends, which lost 4 bases and 6 bases, there was a span of 11 bases. The repertoire was sequenced with immunoSEQ multiplex PCR; TCRdb's copy has only in-frame clones and lacks some. The sample contains about 72,000 clones, approximately 92% of which appear only once. This clonotype was sampled from a woman in her sixties in good health. The rearrangement links TRBV24-1 to TRBJ1-2; the D gene is possibly TRBD1 (5 bases). The sequenced sample was blood. CDR3 nucleotide sequence: TGTGCCACCAGTGACCCTGGGGGGGATGGCTACACCTTC. Translated, it gives CATSDPGGDGYTF.